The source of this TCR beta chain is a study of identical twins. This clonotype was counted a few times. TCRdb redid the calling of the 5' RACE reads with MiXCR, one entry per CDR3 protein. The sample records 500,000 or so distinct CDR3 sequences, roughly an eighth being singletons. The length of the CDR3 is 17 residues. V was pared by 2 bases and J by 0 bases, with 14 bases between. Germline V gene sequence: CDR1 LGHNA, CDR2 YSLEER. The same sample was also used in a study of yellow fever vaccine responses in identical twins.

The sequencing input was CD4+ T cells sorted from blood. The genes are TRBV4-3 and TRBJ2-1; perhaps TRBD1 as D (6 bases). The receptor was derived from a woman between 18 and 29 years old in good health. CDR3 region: CASSQPSGTHSYNEQFF. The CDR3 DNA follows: TGCGCCAGCAGCCAACCATCCGGGACACACTCCTACAATGAGCAGTTCTTC.